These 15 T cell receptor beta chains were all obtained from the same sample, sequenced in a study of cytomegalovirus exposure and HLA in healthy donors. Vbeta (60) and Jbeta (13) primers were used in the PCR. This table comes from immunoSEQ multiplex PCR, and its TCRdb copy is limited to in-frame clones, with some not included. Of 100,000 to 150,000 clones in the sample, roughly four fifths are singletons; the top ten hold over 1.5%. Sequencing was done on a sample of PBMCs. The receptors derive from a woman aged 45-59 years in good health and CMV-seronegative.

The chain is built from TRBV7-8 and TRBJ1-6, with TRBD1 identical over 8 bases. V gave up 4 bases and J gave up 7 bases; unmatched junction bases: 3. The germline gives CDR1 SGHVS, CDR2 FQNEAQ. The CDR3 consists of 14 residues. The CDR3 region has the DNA TGTGCCAGCAGCTCAGACAGGGGAAATTCACCCCTCCACTTT. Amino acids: CASSSDRGNSPLHF.

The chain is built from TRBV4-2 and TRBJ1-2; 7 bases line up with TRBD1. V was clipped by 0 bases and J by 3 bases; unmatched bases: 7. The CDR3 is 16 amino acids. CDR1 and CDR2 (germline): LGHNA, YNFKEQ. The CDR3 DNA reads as TGTGCCAGCAGCCAAGAGGCACGACAGGGAGACTATGGCTACACCTTC. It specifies CASSQEARQGDYGYTF.

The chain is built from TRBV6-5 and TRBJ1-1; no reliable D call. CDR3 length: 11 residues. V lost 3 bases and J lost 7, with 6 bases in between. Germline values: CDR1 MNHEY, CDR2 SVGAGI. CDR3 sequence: CASSYSGEAFF. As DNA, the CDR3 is TGTGCCAGCAGTTATTCGGGTGAAGCTTTCTTT.

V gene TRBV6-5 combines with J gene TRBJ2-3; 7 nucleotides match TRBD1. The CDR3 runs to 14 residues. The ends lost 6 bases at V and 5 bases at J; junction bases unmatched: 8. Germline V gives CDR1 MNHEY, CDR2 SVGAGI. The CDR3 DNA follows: TGTGCCAGCAGCCTCGACAGGGTGCTAGATACGCAGTATTTT. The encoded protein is CASSLDRVLDTQYF.

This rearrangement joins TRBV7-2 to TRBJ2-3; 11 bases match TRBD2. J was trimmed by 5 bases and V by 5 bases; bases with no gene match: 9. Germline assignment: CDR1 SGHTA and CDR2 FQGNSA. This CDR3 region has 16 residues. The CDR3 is CASSELGTSGLDTQYF. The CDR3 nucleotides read TGTGCCAGCAGCGAACTCGGGACTAGCGGCCTAGATACGCAGTATTTT. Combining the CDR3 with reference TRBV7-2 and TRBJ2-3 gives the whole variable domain GAGVSQSPSNKVTEKGKDVELRCDPISGHTALYWYRQSLGQGLEFLIYFQGNSAPDKSGLPSDRFSAERTGGSVSTLTIQRTQQEDSAVYLCASSELGTSGLDTQYFGPGTRLTVL.

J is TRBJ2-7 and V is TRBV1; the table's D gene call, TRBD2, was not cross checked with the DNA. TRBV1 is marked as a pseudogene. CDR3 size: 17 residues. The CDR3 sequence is CTSSRGTSGRVPYEQYV. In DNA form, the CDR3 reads TGCACCAGCAGCCGGGGGACTAGCGGGAGGGTACCCTACGAGCAGTACGTC.

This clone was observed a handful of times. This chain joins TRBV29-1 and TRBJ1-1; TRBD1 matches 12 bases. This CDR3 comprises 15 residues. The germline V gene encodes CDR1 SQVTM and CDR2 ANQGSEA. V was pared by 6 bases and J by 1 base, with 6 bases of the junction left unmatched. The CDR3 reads CSVAGTGGANTEAFF. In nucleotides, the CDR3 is TGCAGCGTCGCTGGGACAGGGGGCGCGAACACTGAAGCTTTCTTT.

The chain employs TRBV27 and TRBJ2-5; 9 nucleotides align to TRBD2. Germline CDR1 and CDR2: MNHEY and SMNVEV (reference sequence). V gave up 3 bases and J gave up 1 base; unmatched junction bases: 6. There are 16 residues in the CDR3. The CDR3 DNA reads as TGTGCCAGCAGTTTCATAGCGGGAGACTCCCAAGAGACCCAGTACTTC. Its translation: CASSFIAGDSQETQYF.

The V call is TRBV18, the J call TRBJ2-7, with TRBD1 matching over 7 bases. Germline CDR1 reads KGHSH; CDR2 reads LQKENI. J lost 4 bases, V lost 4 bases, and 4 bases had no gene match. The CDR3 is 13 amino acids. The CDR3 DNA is TGTGCCAGCTCACAAAGGACAGGTTACGAGCAGTACTTC. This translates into CASSQRTGYEQYF.

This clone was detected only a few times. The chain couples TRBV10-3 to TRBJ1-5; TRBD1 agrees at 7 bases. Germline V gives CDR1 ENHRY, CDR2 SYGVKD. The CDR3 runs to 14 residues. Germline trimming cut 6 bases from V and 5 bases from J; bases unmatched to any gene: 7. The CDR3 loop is CAISNRDRDQPQHF. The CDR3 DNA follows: TGTGCCATCAGCAACCGGGACAGAGATCAGCCCCAGCATTTT.

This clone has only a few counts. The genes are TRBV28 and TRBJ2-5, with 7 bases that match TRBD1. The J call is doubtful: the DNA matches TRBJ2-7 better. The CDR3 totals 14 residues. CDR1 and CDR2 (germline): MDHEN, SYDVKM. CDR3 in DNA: TGTGCCAGCAGTTCGGGACAGCATTCCTACGAGCAGTACTTC. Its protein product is CASSSGQHSYEQYF.

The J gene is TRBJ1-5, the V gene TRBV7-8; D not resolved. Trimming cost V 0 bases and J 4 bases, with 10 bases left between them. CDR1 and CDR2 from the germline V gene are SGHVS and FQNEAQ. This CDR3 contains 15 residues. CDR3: CASSLALIGNQPQHF. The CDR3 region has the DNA TGTGCCAGCAGCTTAGCATTAATCGGGAATCAGCCCCAGCATTTT. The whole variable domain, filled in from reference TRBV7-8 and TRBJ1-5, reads GAGVSQSPRYKVAKRGQDVALRCDPISGHVSLFWYQQALGQGPEFLTYFQNEAQLDKSGLPSDRFFAERPEGSVSTLKIQRTQQEDSAVYLCASSLALIGNQPQHFGDGTRLSIL.

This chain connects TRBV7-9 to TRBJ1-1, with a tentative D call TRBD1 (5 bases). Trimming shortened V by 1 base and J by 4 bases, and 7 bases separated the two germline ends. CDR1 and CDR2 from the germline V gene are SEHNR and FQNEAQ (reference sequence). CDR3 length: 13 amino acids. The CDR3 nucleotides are TGTGCCAGCAGCTTAGGCGGGGGCACTGAAGCTTTCTTT. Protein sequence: CASSLGGGTEAFF.

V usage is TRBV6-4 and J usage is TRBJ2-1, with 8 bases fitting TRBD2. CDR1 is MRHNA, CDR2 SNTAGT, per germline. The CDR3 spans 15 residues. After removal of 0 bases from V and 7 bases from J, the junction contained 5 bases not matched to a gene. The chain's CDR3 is CASSDSAGGLNEQFF. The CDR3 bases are TGTGCCAGCAGTGACTCCGCGGGGGGATTAAATGAGCAGTTCTTC.

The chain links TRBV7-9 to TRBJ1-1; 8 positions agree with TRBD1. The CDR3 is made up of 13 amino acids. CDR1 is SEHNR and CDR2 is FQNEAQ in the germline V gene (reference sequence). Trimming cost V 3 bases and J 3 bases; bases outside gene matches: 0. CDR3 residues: CASSLDRDTEAFF. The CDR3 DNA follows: TGTGCCAGCAGCTTGGACAGGGACACTGAAGCTTTCTTT.